Below are 22 T cell receptor beta chains sequenced from a single sample in a study of cytomegalovirus exposure and HLA in healthy donors. The primer mix had 60 Vbeta and 13 Jbeta primers. Assay used: immunoSEQ multiplex PCR; TCRdb lists only in-frame clones, some missing. The sample shows more than 80,000 clones, around 86% of them seen only once. Sequenced: PBMCs. These receptor sequences come from a female donor in good health and CMV-seropositive.

The rearrangement uses TRBV6-5 and TRBJ2-3, with 12 bases identical to TRBD2. Germline V lookup: CDR1 MNHEY, CDR2 SVGAGI. The CDR3 totals 16 residues. The J segment lost 6 bases and the V segment lost 3 bases, leaving 7 bases of the junction unmatched. The CDR3 DNA is TGTGCCAGCAGTTATGTGACTAGCGGGAGTGGGGATACGCAGTATTTT. It codes for CASSYVTSGSGDTQYF.

The rearrangement links TRBV9 to TRBJ2-5, with 11 positions matching TRBD1. The CDR3 runs to 16 residues. The germline gives CDR1 SGDLS, CDR2 YYNGEE. Germline trimming cut 4 bases from V and 5 bases from J; bases unmatched to any gene: 10. DNA of the CDR3: TGTGCCAGCAGCACCGGACAGGGGGCGCGTTGGGAGACCCAGTACTTC. Its protein is CASSTGQGARWETQYF.

This clone turned up a few times. The V gene is TRBV30, the J gene TRBJ1-2; 8 positions match TRBD1. The CDR3 has 16 amino acids. With 3 bases clipped from V and 0 bases from J, the junction kept 9 bases outside the gene matches. Germline V gives CDR1 GTSNPN, CDR2 SVGIG (reference sequence). The CDR3 nucleotides read TGTGCCTGGAGCGGACAGGGTAGAGGGTCTAACTATGGCTACACCTTC. It translates to CAWSGQGRGSNYGYTF. Using reference TRBV30 and TRBJ1-2 for the parts outside the CDR3, the full variable domain is SQTIHQWPATLVQPVGSPLSLECTVEGTSNPNLYWYRQAAGRGLQLLFYSVGIGQISSEVPQNLSASRPQDRQFILSSKKLLLSDSGFYLCAWSGQGRGSNYGYTFGSGTRLTVV.

This chain uses TRBV2 with TRBJ1-2, with 7 bases aligning to TRBD1. With 4 bases clipped from V and 4 bases from J, the junction kept 6 bases outside the gene matches. Germline loops: CDR1 SNHLY, CDR2 FYNNEI. The CDR3 length is 14 residues. CDR3 in amino acids: CASSGDSGTYGYTF. The CDR3 DNA reads TGTGCCAGCAGTGGGGACAGTGGAACCTATGGCTACACCTTC.

The chain couples TRBV19 to TRBJ2-3; D is perhaps TRBD2 (5 bases). The V end lost 1 base, the J end lost 6 bases, and 11 bases lay between the germline ends. The CDR3 loop spans 14 amino acids. CDR1 is LNHDA, CDR2 SQIVND, per germline (reference sequence). The CDR3 here is CASSIGEWSDTQYF. The CDR3, as DNA: TGTGCCAGTAGTATAGGGGAGTGGAGTGATACGCAGTATTTT.

The chain joins TRBV19 to TRBJ1-3, with D possibly being TRBD1 (6 bases). V was cut by 5 bases and J by 2 bases, with 13 bases left in between. This CDR3 spans 15 amino acids. Germline V gene data show CDR1 as LNHDA and CDR2 as SQIVND (reference sequence). The CDR3 protein is CASSATQGAGNTIYF. CDR3 bases: TGTGCCAGTAGTGCGACACAGGGAGCTGGAAACACCATATATTTT.

The chain couples TRBV5-1 to TRBJ2-5, with D perhaps TRBD2 (7 bases). The better agreement between TRBJ2-7 and the DNA end casts doubt on the J call. In germline, CDR1 is SGHRS, CDR2 YFSETQ. This CDR3 is built from 15 residues. For the CDR3, the DNA is TGCGCCAGCAGCTTGGGAGGGGGGGTAATCGACGAGCAGTACTTC. This encodes CASSLGGGVIDEQYF.

The rearrangement links TRBV27 to TRBJ2-7; TRBD2 matches at 8 bases. This CDR3 contains 14 residues. Per germline, CDR1 MNHEY and CDR2 SMNVEV (reference sequence). Unmatched junction bases numbered 4, after V lost 3 bases and J lost 3 bases. The CDR3 is CASSFGGGFYEQYF. CDR3 in DNA: TGTGCCAGCAGTTTCGGGGGGGGGTTCTACGAGCAGTACTTC.

The sample holds a few counts of this clone. The rearrangement links TRBV9 to TRBJ2-1; the match to TRBD1 covers 8 bases. V lost 0 bases to trimming and J lost 10 bases; unmatched junction nucleotides: 3. This CDR3 is built from 13 residues. Looked up from germline, CDR1 is SGDLS and CDR2 is YYNGEE. For the CDR3, the DNA is TGTGCCAGCAGCGTAGTAGGACAGGGAGAGCAGTTCTTC. Translated: CASSVVGQGEQFF. Full variable domain (missing parts from reference TRBV9 and TRBJ2-1): DSGVTQTPKHLITATGQRVTLRCSPRSGDLSVYWYQQSLDQGLQFLIQYYNGEERAKGNILERFSAQQFPDLHSELNLSSLELGDSALYFCASSVVGQGEQFFGPGTRLTVL.

The V and J genes are TRBV5-4 and TRBJ2-6; D is perhaps TRBD1 (6 bases). Germline CDR1 is SGHNT and CDR2 is YYREEE (reference sequence). Trimming took off 1 base at V and 0 bases at J, with 8 bases between the two ends. This CDR3 is 16 amino acids long. CDR3 sequence: CASSLPTGSGANVLTF. The CDR3 nucleotides are TGTGCCAGCAGCTTGCCGACAGGCTCTGGGGCCAACGTCCTGACTTTC.

J is TRBJ2-2 and V is TRBV11-2; 9 nucleotides line up with TRBD2. In germline, CDR1 is SGHAT, CDR2 FQNNGV. V shed 0 bases and J 4 bases; nucleotides not matched to a gene: 6. The CDR3 has 17 amino acids. In DNA, the CDR3 is TGTGCCAGCAGCTTAGAACATAGCGGGGGCCTCACCGGGGAGCTGTTTTTT. Amino acids: CASSLEHSGGLTGELFF.

V is TRBV10-2 and J is TRBJ1-1; D might be TRBD1 (6 bases). The CDR3 extends over 15 amino acids. CDR1 is WSHSY and CDR2 is SAAADI in the germline V gene. Trimming removed 4 bases from V and 7 bases from J, with 19 bases in between. CDR3 in amino acids: CASSGGTIRAIEAFF. The DNA of the CDR3 is TGCGCCAGCAGTGGGGGGACAATTCGGGCCATTGAAGCTTTCTTT.

The V gene is TRBV4-2, the J gene TRBJ2-5; 10 bases fit TRBD1. The J call may be faulty, since TRBJ2-7 better matches the DNA end. This CDR3 is 17 amino acids long. Looked up from germline, CDR1 is LGHNA and CDR2 is YNFKEQ. CDR3 protein: CASSQDLVGQGGHEQYF. CDR3 nucleotides: TGTGCCAGCAGCCAAGATCTCGTAGGACAGGGGGGACACGAGCAGTACTTC.

The rearrangement links TRBV28 to TRBJ2-7; a possible D gene is TRBD1 (5 bases). CDR3 size: 14 residues. The ends were cut back, 5 bases at V and 0 bases at J, with 11 bases in the middle. In germline, CDR1 is MDHEN, CDR2 SYDVKM. CDR3 amino acids: CASSMTENSYEQYF. The CDR3 coding sequence is TGTGCCAGCAGTATGACAGAGAACTCCTACGAGCAGTACTTC.

The chain combines TRBV12-5 with TRBJ2-1, with 8 bases matching TRBD2. Unmatched junction bases numbered 9, after V lost 0 bases and J lost 8 bases. The CDR3 length is 16 residues. Germline CDR1 LGHNT, CDR2 FRNRAP. This CDR3 is CASGLVLGRALDEQFF. The CDR3 DNA reads as TGTGCTAGTGGTTTGGTACTCGGGAGGGCCCTCGATGAGCAGTTCTTC.

This chain links TRBV30 with TRBJ1-2; D might be TRBD1 (6 bases). Germline-derived CDR1 and CDR2 are GTSNPN and SVGIG (reference sequence). Between the trimmed V and J ends, which lost 0 bases and 8 bases, there was a span of 10 bases. The CDR3 is 12 residues long. The DNA of the CDR3 is TGTGCCTGGAGTGTAGGGGGTGGCGGCTACACCTTC. Residues: CAWSVGGGGYTF.

The chain recombines TRBV5-1 with TRBJ1-1; 8 bases fit TRBD1. CDR1 is SGHRS, CDR2 YFSETQ, per germline. The length of the CDR3 is 15 residues. The trim removed 3 bases at V and 3 bases at J, leaving 7 bases unmatched. The CDR3 DNA is TGCGCCAGCAGCTCGGGCAGGGGGCTGCACACTGAAGCTTTCTTT. This sequence encodes CASSSGRGLHTEAFF.

The CDR3 sequence: CASSTDITRRETQYF. In nucleotides, the CDR3 is TGCGCCAGCAGCACAGACATCACACGACGAGAGACCCAGTACTTC. This rearrangement joins TRBV5-1 to TRBJ2-5; no definite D call. The CDR3 runs 15 residues. Trimming left V 4 bases short and J 4 bases short, with 17 bases between. Germline V gives CDR1 SGHRS, CDR2 YFSETQ.

There are a few counts of this clone. The rearrangement uses TRBV7-9 and TRBJ2-1; D is possibly TRBD1 (5 bases). The V gene lost 1 base and the J gene lost 8 bases, with 6 bases spanning the gap. Germline V lookup: CDR1 SEHNR, CDR2 FQNEAQ (reference sequence). This CDR3 has 12 amino acids. As DNA, the CDR3 is TGTGCCAGCAGCTTAGTAGGGGATGAGCAGTTCTTC. This sequence encodes CASSLVGDEQFF. The whole variable domain, remainder taken from reference TRBV7-9 and TRBJ2-1, is DTGVSQNPRHKITKRGQNVTFRCDPISEHNRLYWYRQTLGQGPEFLTYFQNEAQLEKSRLLSDRFSAERPKGSFSTLEIQRTEQGDSAMYLCASSLVGDEQFFGPGTRLTVL.

This chain uses TRBV30 with TRBJ2-3; tentatively, D is TRBD2 (5 bases). The V gene's germline CDR1 is GTSNPN and CDR2 SVGIG (reference sequence). V was shortened by 4 bases and J by 4 bases, with 9 bases between the two germline ends. The CDR3 totals 12 residues. The CDR3 nucleotides read TGTGCCTGGAACAACGGGGCAGATACGCAGTATTTT. Its translation: CAWNNGADTQYF.

V gene TRBV25-1 combines with J gene TRBJ2-2, with D tentatively TRBD2 (7 bases). The CDR3 totals 14 residues. Looked up from germline, CDR1 is MGHDK and CDR2 is SYGVNS. V shed 2 bases and J shed 4 bases, with 8 bases lying between them. Here the CDR3 DNA reads TGTGCCAGCAGTGAAGGGGGGGCCACCGGGGAGCTGTTTTTT. Protein: CASSEGGATGELFF.

The CDR3 here is CSVDSGAYEQYF. DNA of the CDR3: TGCAGCGTTGATTCGGGTGCCTACGAGCAGTACTTC. V usage is TRBV29-1 and J usage is TRBJ2-7; D is uncertain. V shed 3 bases and J shed 2 bases, with 8 bases lying between them. The CDR3 contains 12 residues. Germline CDR1 and CDR2: SQVTM and ANQGSEA.